These 5 T cell receptor beta chains were sequenced from one sample in a study of T cells in localized non-small cell lung cancer. Here immunoSEQ multiplex PCR was the method, and the copy in TCRdb shows in-frame clones only, minus some. The table has about 26,000 clones, 82% seen once. The sequences come from peripheral blood, collected before any cancer treatment. The receptor source for this set is a woman aged 35 to 69 with stage I lung adenocarcinoma.

The chain links TRBV10-3 to TRBJ2-3, with 10 bases identical to TRBD1. Germline assignment: CDR1 ENHRY and CDR2 SYGVKD. The CDR3 length is 20 residues. V dropped 2 bases and J dropped 3; count of bases not matched to a gene: 17. The DNA for the CDR3 is TGTGCCATCAGTGAGCCGAACGGGGCCCCAGGACAGGGGGGTACAGATACGCAGTATTTT. The encoded protein is CAISEPNGAPGQGGTDTQYF.

This chain connects TRBV4-3 to TRBJ2-2, with 8 bases aligning to TRBD2. This CDR3 has 17 amino acids. Germline CDR1 and CDR2: LGHNA and YSLEER. V gave up 2 bases and J gave up 1 base; unmatched junction bases: 6. In DNA form, the CDR3 reads TGCGCCAGCAGCCAACAGATTACTAGCGGGAACACCGGGGAGCTGTTTTTT. Its protein is CASSQQITSGNTGELFF.

V and J are TRBV6-1 and TRBJ1-3; D unresolved. This CDR3 comprises 15 residues. Trimming removed 7 bases from V and 7 bases from J, with 20 bases in between. Germline CDR1 reads MNHNS; CDR2 reads SASEGT. This CDR3 reads CASTDSTASRNTIYF. The CDR3 DNA reads TGTGCCAGCACCGATTCAACGGCCTCCAGGAACACCATATATTTT.

V gene TRBV19 combines with J gene TRBJ1-1; D uncertain. Germline V CDR1 and CDR2: LNHDA, SQIVND (reference sequence). The ends were cut back, 6 bases at V and 3 bases at J, with 11 bases in the middle. The CDR3 consists of 13 residues. The CDR3 DNA reads as TGTGCCAGTAGCCGGACCGGGGACACTGAAGCTTTCTTT. This gives the protein CASSRTGDTEAFF.

V usage is TRBV5-4 and J usage is TRBJ2-5, with TRBD2 matching over 7 bases. CDR1 SGHNT and CDR2 YYREEE come from the germline V gene (reference sequence). This CDR3 region has 14 residues. Germline trimming cut 6 bases from V and 5 bases from J; bases unmatched to any gene: 10. The CDR3 reads CASTQAGQAETQYF. The CDR3 DNA follows: TGTGCCAGCACTCAAGCGGGGCAGGCGGAGACCCAGTACTTC. The entire variable domain, with the rest obtained from reference TRBV5-4 and TRBJ2-5, is as follows: ETGVTQSPTHLIKTRGQQVTLRCSSQSGHNTVSWYQQALGQGPQFIFQYYREEENGRGNFPPRFSGLQFPNYSSELNVNALELDDSALYLCASTQAGQAETQYFGPGTRLLVL.